Detailed here is one TCR beta chain. Its matching antigen is unknown. The germline V gene encodes CDR1 SGHDT and CDR2 YYEEEE. The CDR3 extends over 15 amino acids. Trimming removed 0 bases at V and 3 bases at J, with 7 bases between. The table came from immunoSEQ multiplex PCR; TCRdb's copy has only in-frame clones and leaves some out. This table holds some 64,000 clones, about 93% found once. These data come from a study of T cells after posttransplantation cyclophosphamide. Study observations and caveats: TRB overlap between skin or GI tissue T cells and blood was limited. After PTCy, TRB diversity resembled that of CNI/methotrexate controls. Later blood repertoires were often dominated by clones from the donor CD8+ memory compartment.

On the day of bone marrow donation, the related graft donor provided peripheral blood. This sequence was found in a woman aged 30 to 39 in good health and a related stem cell transplant donor. This chain uses TRBV5-6 with TRBJ1-6; TRBD1 is a possible D gene (6 bases). Specimen: PBMCs. CDR3 nucleotide sequence: TGTGCCAGCAGCTTGGGACAGGTCTATAATTCACCCCTCCACTTT. The encoded protein is CASSLGQVYNSPLHF.